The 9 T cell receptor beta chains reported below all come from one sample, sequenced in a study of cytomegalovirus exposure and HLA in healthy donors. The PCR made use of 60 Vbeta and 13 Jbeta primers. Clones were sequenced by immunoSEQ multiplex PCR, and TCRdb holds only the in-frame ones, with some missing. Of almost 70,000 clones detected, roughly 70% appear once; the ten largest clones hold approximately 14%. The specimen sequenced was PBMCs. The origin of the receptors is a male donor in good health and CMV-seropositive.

CDR3 amino acids: CASSRRGQTEAFF. CDR3 bases: TGTGCCAGCAGCCGCCGGGGACAGACTGAAGCTTTCTTT. V is TRBV11-2 and J is TRBJ1-1; TRBD1 aligns across 7 bases. The ends lost 5 bases at V and 5 bases at J; junction bases unmatched: 5. This CDR3 has 13 residues. The V gene's germline CDR1 is SGHAT and CDR2 FQNNGV.

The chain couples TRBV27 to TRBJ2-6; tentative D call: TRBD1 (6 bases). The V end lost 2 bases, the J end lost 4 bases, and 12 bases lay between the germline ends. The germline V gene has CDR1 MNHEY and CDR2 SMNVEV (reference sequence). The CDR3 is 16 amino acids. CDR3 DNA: TGTGCCAGCAGTTTAAGGGGGACGACCGGGGCCAACGTCCTGACTTTC. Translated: CASSLRGTTGANVLTF. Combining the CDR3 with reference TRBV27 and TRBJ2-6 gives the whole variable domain EAQVTQNPRYLITVTGKKLTVTCSQNMNHEYMSWYRQDPGLGLRQIYYSMNVEVTDKGDVPEGYKVSRKEKRNFPLILESPSPNQTSLYFCASSLRGTTGANVLTFGAGSRLTVL.

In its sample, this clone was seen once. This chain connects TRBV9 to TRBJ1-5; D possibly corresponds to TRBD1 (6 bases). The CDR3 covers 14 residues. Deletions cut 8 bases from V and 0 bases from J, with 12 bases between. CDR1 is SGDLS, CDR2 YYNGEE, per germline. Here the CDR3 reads CASGGLDSNQPQHF. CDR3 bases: TGTGCCAGTGGGGGCCTAGATAGCAATCAGCCCCAGCATTTT.

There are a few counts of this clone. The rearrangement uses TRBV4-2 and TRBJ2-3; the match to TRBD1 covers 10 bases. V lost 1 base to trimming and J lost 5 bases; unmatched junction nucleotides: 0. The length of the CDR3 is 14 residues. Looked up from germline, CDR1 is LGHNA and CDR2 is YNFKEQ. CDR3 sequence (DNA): TGTGCCAGCAGCCAAGGGACAGGGGGAGATACGCAGTATTTT. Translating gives CASSQGTGGDTQYF.

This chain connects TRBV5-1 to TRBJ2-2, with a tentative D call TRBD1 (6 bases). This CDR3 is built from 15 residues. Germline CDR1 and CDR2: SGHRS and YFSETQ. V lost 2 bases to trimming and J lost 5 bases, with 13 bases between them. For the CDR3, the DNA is TGCGCCAGCAGCTTTGACCAGGGGTATACCGGGGAGCTGTTTTTT. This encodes CASSFDQGYTGELFF.

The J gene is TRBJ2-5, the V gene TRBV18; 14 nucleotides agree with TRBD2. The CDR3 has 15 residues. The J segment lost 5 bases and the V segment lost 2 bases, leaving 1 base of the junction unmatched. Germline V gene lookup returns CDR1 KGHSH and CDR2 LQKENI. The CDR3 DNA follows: TGTGCCAGCTCACCAGGGACTAGCGGGGGTGAGACCCAGTACTTC. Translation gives CASSPGTSGGETQYF.

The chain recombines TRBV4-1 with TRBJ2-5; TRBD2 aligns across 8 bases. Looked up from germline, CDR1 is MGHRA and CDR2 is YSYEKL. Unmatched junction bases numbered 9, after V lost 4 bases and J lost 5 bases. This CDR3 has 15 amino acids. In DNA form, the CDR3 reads TGCGCCAGCAGCCGACAAGCGGGAGTTCGGGAGACCCAGTACTTC. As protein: CASSRQAGVRETQYF.

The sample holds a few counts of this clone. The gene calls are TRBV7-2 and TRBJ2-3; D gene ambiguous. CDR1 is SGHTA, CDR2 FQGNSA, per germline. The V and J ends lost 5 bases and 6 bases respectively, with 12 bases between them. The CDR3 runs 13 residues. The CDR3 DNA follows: TGTGCCAGCAGCCGGATGAAGCGTGATACGCAGTATTTT. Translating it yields CASSRMKRDTQYF.

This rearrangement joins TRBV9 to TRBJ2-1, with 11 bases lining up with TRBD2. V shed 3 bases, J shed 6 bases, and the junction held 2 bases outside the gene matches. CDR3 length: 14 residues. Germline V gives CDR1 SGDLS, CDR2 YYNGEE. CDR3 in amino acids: CASSATSGSNEQFF. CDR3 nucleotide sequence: TGTGCCAGCAGCGCTACTAGCGGGAGCAATGAGCAGTTCTTC.